The table lists the clone carrying this TCR beta chain with a count of one. Its target is unknown. PCR used 60 Vbeta primers and 13 Jbeta primers. The repertoire was sequenced with immunoSEQ multiplex PCR; TCRdb's copy has only in-frame clones and lacks some. The sample includes over 250,000 clones, roughly 90% of them seen just once. V trimming: 6 bases; J trimming: 4 bases; junction bases outside the gene matches: 9. Germline CDR1 reads WNHNN; CDR2 reads SYGVQD (reference sequence). There are 15 residues in the CDR3. The entry originates in a study of cytomegalovirus exposure and HLA in healthy donors. Study results and limitations: TCR beta V- and J-gene trimming, according to a later analysis, was linked to a missense DCLRE1C variant. A prior analysis recorded that most TCR beta V segments were productive about 87% or about 30% of the time. The study recorded over 150 TCR beta chains that were cytomegalovirus-associated.

The rearrangement joins TRBV10-1 to TRBJ1-1; the match to TRBD1 covers 9 bases. The specimen sequenced was PBMCs. The sequence came from a man aged 40-49 years in good health and CMV-seropositive. The CDR3 DNA is TGCGCCAGCAGCGGCTCGGGACAGGGAGGCACTGAAGCTTTCTTT. This translates into CASSGSGQGGTEAFF.